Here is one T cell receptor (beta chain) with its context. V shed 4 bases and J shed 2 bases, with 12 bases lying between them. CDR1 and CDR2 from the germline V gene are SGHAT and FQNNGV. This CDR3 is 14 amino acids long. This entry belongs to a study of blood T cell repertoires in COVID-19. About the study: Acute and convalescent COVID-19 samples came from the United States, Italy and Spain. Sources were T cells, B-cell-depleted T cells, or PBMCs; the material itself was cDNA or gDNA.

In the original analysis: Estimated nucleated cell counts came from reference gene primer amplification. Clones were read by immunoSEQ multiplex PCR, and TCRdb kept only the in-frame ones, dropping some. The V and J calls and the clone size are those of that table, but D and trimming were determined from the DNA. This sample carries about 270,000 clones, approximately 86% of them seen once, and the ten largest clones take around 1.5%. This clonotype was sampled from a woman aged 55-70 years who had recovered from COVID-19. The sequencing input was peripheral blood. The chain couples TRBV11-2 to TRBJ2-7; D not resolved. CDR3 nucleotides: TGTGCCAGCAGCTCTCTTCGACACCCCTACGAGCAGTACTTC. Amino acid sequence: CASSSLRHPYEQYF.